These 4 T cell receptor beta chains were sequenced from one sample in a study of CD8 T cells in Susac syndrome. Random hexamers were used to reverse transcribe an amount of roughly 0.5 to 1 ug RNA. TCRdb passed the immunoSEQ multiplex PCR reads through MiXCR, listing each CDR3 protein once. The repertoire consists of 100,000 to 150,000 distinct CDR3 sequences, with about 94% occurring once and the leading ten covering over 0.07%. Sequences were obtained from CD4+ T cells from PBMCs. These receptors all come from a human donor in good health.

CDR3: CASSLSGTDTQYF. The CDR3 DNA reads TGTGCCAGCAGCTTATCGGGTACAGATACGCAGTATTTT. This chain uses TRBV7-2 with TRBJ2-3; D ambiguous. CDR1 and CDR2 (germline): SGHTA, FQGNSA. V was cut by 2 bases and J by 3 bases, with 6 bases left in between. The CDR3 runs to 13 residues.

In this sample, this clonotype turned up once. V gene TRBV19 combines with J gene TRBJ2-7, with TRBD2 matching over 9 bases. This CDR3 spans 15 amino acids. J lost 2 bases, V lost 5 bases, and 7 bases had no gene match. Germline V gives CDR1 LNHDA, CDR2 SQIVND (reference sequence). CDR3 coding DNA: TGTGCCAGTAGTTGGACTAGCGAGAAACCCTACGAGCAGTACTTC. Amino acids: CASSWTSEKPYEQYF.

The chain carries TRBV7-9 and TRBJ2-1; D not resolved. The CDR3 length is 16 residues. The V gene's germline CDR1 is SEHNR and CDR2 FQNEAQ (reference sequence). Trimming stripped 5 bases from V and 4 bases from J, with 18 bases between. The CDR3 DNA reads as TGTGCCAGCAGCCAACTCCACGGGCGCTCATACAATGAGCAGTTCTTC. Translated: CASSQLHGRSYNEQFF.

V usage is TRBV27 and J usage is TRBJ2-7, with D possibly being TRBD1 (6 bases). The CDR3 runs to 19 residues. CDR1 is MNHEY, CDR2 SMNVEV, per germline (reference sequence). V dropped 5 bases and J dropped 0 bases, with 26 bases sitting between them. The CDR3 region is CASSPLGRDTLQHSYEQYF. CDR3 DNA sequence: TGTGCCAGCAGTCCACTTGGAAGGGACACATTACAGCACTCCTACGAGCAGTACTTC.